Only a few counts were recorded for the clone carrying this T cell receptor beta chain. Generated by immunoSEQ multiplex PCR, the TCRdb table keeps only in-frame clones and is missing some. The table has approximately 250,000 clones, roughly 90% seen once; the top ten hold approximately 2.1%. This entry is derived from a study of blood T cell repertoires in COVID-19. For the study at large: COVID-19 samples collected from the United States, Italy and Spain covered acute and convalescent phases.

The sequence derives from a man under 40 who had recovered from COVID-19. Material for sequencing was peripheral blood.

The CDR3 DNA sequence: TGTGCCAGCAGCTTCGACAATGGAAACACCATATATTTT. Encoded protein: CASSFDNGNTIYF. V is TRBV7-2 and J is TRBJ1-3; no firm D call. Germline CDR1 is SGHTA and CDR2 is FQGNSA. This CDR3 region has 13 residues. V was cut by 3 bases and J by 3 bases, with 6 bases left in between. Based on the CDR3 plus reference TRBV7-2 and TRBJ1-3, the full variable domain is GAGVSQSPSNKVTEKGKDVELRCDPISGHTALYWYRQSLGQGLEFLIYFQGNSAPDKSGLPSDRFSAERTGGSVSTLTIQRTQQEDSAVYLCASSFDNGNTIYFGEGSWLTVV.